The rows below give T cell receptor beta chains drawn from one sample of a study of identical twins. TCRdb redid the calling of the 5' RACE reads with MiXCR, one entry per CDR3 protein. Here the sample spans 300,000 to 400,000 distinct CDR3 sequences, 10% to 15% being singletons. The same specimen was also included in a second study, on yellow fever vaccine responses in identical twins.

The sequenced material came from CD8+ T cells sorted from blood. The source of these receptors is a woman between 18 and 30 years old in good health. Both conserved end residues are trimmed from each CDR3.

CDR3 length,V gene,J gene,CDR3 protein
14,TRBV15,TRBJ2-2,ATSRRPESNTGELF
15,TRBV7-7,TRBJ2-1,ASSLELEGRGKNEQF
13,TRBV20-1,TRBJ2-3,SASNGQGSTDTQY
11,TRBV29-1,TRBJ2-1,SVEGGMFNEQF
13,TRBV5-1,TRBJ2-2,ASSLISQNTGELF
12,TRBV27,TRBJ2-1,ASTSRFTADEQF
12,TRBV5-4,TRBJ2-7,ASSAWTSAYEQY
16,TRBV28,TRBJ2-5,ASTLALAGDPGKETQY
14,TRBV7-9,TRBJ2-1,ASSFPSGNAYNEQF
11,TRBV4-1,TRBJ1-4,ASSSDPNEKLF
13,TRBV4-1,TRBJ1-5,ASSQTGDSNQPQH
14,TRBV28,TRBJ2-1,ASSQETSAKYNEQF
8,TRBV29-1,TRBJ2-5,SGLQETQY
13,TRBV15,TRBJ1-5,ATSRAGTGNQPQH
14,TRBV20-1,TRBJ2-7,SARVDFQRVSYEQY
11,TRBV9,TRBJ1-1,ASSVGGWTEAF